This T cell receptor beta chain was captured in a study of PD-1 blockade in classical Hodgkin lymphoma. Profiled with immunoSEQ multiplex PCR; TCRdb holds only in-frame clones, not every one. The sample holds some 38,000 clones, around 80% seen once. Following autologous stem cell transplantation, relapse occurred in every patient, and exposure to brentuximab vedotin varied. The CDR3 is 13 amino acids. Germline-derived CDR1 and CDR2 are SEHNR and FQNEAQ (reference sequence). V lost 5 bases, J lost 6 bases, and 13 bases lay in between. This chain joins TRBV7-9 and TRBJ1-2, with a weak D call TRBD1 (5 bases). The source is a human donor with classical Hodgkin lymphoma. This specimen consisted of peripheral blood mononuclear cells (PBMCs), obtained at baseline. The CDR3 protein is CASSPDTDDGYTF. The CDR3 bases are TGTGCCAGCAGCCCGGACACGGACGATGGCTACACCTTC.